Listed below are T cell receptor beta chains from one sample, sequenced in a study of blood T cell repertoires in COVID-19. Method: immunoSEQ multiplex PCR; TCRdb's copy keeps in-frame clones and lacks some. The data contain about 120,000 clones, more than 80% of them singletons. Sequencing was performed on peripheral blood. Every receptor here comes from a man between 65 and 85 years old with active or convalescent COVID-19. CDR3s include the opening cysteine and the closing phenylalanine or tryptophan. D genes are given only for firm matches. Expanded clones get a size class; other rows say once, few or many, or leave the size out.

clone size: -
D gene: -
V gene: TRBV5-8
J gene: TRBJ2-7
CDR3 length: 15
CDR3 protein: CASSPNPAESYEQYF
CDR3 DNA: TGTGCCAGCAGCCCAAATCCAGCGGAGAGCTACGAGCAGTACTTC

clone size: -
D gene: -
V gene: TRBV30
J gene: TRBJ2-7
CDR3 length: 13
CDR3 protein: CAWSTGFTYEQYF
CDR3 DNA: TGTGCCTGGAGTACAGGCTTTACCTACGAGCAGTACTTC

clone size: -
D gene: -
V gene: TRBV5-1
J gene: TRBJ2-1
CDR3 length: 17
CDR3 protein: CASSLVFTPSSYNEQFF
CDR3 DNA: TGCGCCAGCAGCTTGGTGTTTACCCCGAGCTCCTACAATGAGCAGTTCTTC

clone size: -
D gene: TRBD2
V gene: TRBV10-3
J gene: TRBJ2-7
CDR3 length: 14
CDR3 protein: CAISVSGGSYEQYF
CDR3 DNA: TGTGCCATCAGTGTGTCGGGAGGGTCCTACGAGCAGTACTTC

clone size: -
D gene: TRBD1
V gene: TRBV27
J gene: TRBJ2-7
CDR3 length: 14
CDR3 protein: CASSFRDRLYEQYF
CDR3 DNA: TGTGCCAGCAGTTTCCGGGACAGGCTCTACGAGCAGTACTTC

clone size: -
D gene: -
V gene: TRBV18
J gene: TRBJ1-3
CDR3 length: 15
CDR3 protein: CASSPPTQGRNTIYF
CDR3 DNA: TGTGCCAGCTCACCACCGACACAGGGCAGAAACACCATATATTTT

clone size: -
D gene: -
V gene: TRBV28
J gene: TRBJ1-5
CDR3 length: 15
CDR3 protein: CASSLAGFGNQPQHF
CDR3 DNA: TGTGCCAGCAGTTTAGCCGGGTTCGGCAATCAGCCCCAGCATTTT

clone size: -
D gene: TRBD2
V gene: TRBV5-1
J gene: TRBJ2-1
CDR3 length: 18
CDR3 protein: CASSLFLGGLAGGDEQFF
CDR3 DNA: TGCGCCAGCAGCTTGTTTTTGGGAGGACTAGCGGGAGGCGATGAGCAGTTCTTC

clone size: -
D gene: -
V gene: TRBV3-1/TRBV3-2
J gene: TRBJ1-4
CDR3 length: 14
CDR3 protein: CASSQPGGSEKLFF
CDR3 DNA: TGTGCCAGCAGCCAGCCCGGGGGATCAGAAAAACTGTTTTTT

clone size: -
D gene: TRBD2
V gene: TRBV28
J gene: TRBJ2-3
CDR3 length: 15
CDR3 protein: CASSYPERDGDTQYF
CDR3 DNA: TGTGCCAGCAGTTACCCTGAGCGGGATGGAGATACGCAGTATTTT

clone size: -
D gene: -
V gene: TRBV4-1
J gene: TRBJ1-3
CDR3 length: 16
CDR3 protein: CASSQGKEVLGNTIYF
CDR3 DNA: TGCGCCAGCAGCCAAGGGAAGGAGGTTCTTGGAAACACCATATATTTT

clone size: -
D gene: -
V gene: TRBV30
J gene: TRBJ2-7
CDR3 length: 14
CDR3 protein: CACRRGLSSYEQYF
CDR3 DNA: TGTGCCTGCAGGAGGGGGCTTAGCTCCTACGAGCAGTACTTC

clone size: -
D gene: TRBD1
V gene: TRBV2
J gene: TRBJ2-7
CDR3 length: 13
CDR3 protein: CASSSQGGHEQYF
CDR3 DNA: TGTGCCAGCAGTTCACAGGGGGGCCACGAGCAGTACTTC

clone size: -
D gene: -
V gene: TRBV28
J gene: TRBJ1-2
CDR3 length: 13
CDR3 protein: CASRVGRGYGYTF
CDR3 DNA: TGTGCCAGCAGGGTCGGTCGGGGCTATGGCTACACCTTC

clone size: -
D gene: TRBD1
V gene: TRBV6-6
J gene: TRBJ1-2
CDR3 length: 13
CDR3 protein: CASSPGQGAGYTF
CDR3 DNA: TGTGCCAGCAGTCCGGGACAGGGGGCAGGCTACACCTTC

clone size: -
D gene: TRBD1
V gene: TRBV6-5
J gene: TRBJ1-2
CDR3 length: 15
CDR3 protein: CASQPQGSSNYGYTF
CDR3 DNA: TGTGCCAGCCAGCCACAGGGGTCTTCTAACTATGGCTACACCTTC

clone size: -
D gene: -
V gene: TRBV10-3
J gene: TRBJ2-7
CDR3 length: 14
CDR3 protein: CAISESPSAYEQYF
CDR3 DNA: TGTGCCATCAGTGAGTCTCCCTCGGCCTACGAGCAGTACTTC

clone size: -
D gene: -
V gene: TRBV3-1/TRBV3-2
J gene: TRBJ2-7
CDR3 length: 11
CDR3 protein: CASRAGYEQYF
CDR3 DNA: TGTGCCAGCAGGGCGGGGTACGAGCAGTACTTC

clone size: -
D gene: TRBD1
V gene: TRBV6-6
J gene: TRBJ1-3
CDR3 length: 15
CDR3 protein: CASSPDQGGGNTIYF
CDR3 DNA: TGTGCCAGCAGTCCCGACCAGGGGGGAGGAAACACCATATATTTT

clone size: -
D gene: TRBD2
V gene: TRBV28
J gene: TRBJ2-1
CDR3 length: 14
CDR3 protein: CASSRLAGDHEQFF
CDR3 DNA: TGTGCCAGCAGTCGACTAGCGGGAGACCATGAGCAGTTCTTC

clone size: -
D gene: -
V gene: TRBV7-3
J gene: TRBJ2-7
CDR3 length: 13
CDR3 protein: CASSFYRTYEQYF
CDR3 DNA: TGTGCCAGCAGCTTCTACCGTACCTACGAGCAGTACTTC

clone size: -
D gene: -
V gene: TRBV15
J gene: TRBJ2-7
CDR3 length: 14
CDR3 protein: CATSRAGSKYEQYF
CDR3 DNA: TGTGCCACCAGCAGAGCGGGGTCCAAATACGAGCAGTACTTC

clone size: -
D gene: TRBD1
V gene: TRBV28
J gene: TRBJ1-5
CDR3 length: 17
CDR3 protein: CASSLATGGAGNQPQHF
CDR3 DNA: TGTGCCAGCAGTTTAGCAACAGGGGGCGCGGGCAATCAGCCCCAGCATTTT

clone size: few
D gene: TRBD1
V gene: TRBV19
J gene: TRBJ1-1
CDR3 length: 15
CDR3 protein: CASSTIDRANTEAFF
CDR3 DNA: TGTGCCAGTAGTACCATCGACAGGGCGAACACTGAAGCTTTCTTT

clone size: -
D gene: TRBD2
V gene: TRBV27
J gene: TRBJ2-1
CDR3 length: 14
CDR3 protein: CATSSGLGENEQFF
CDR3 DNA: TGTGCCACCTCTTCCGGACTAGGGGAGAATGAGCAGTTCTTC

clone size: few
D gene: -
V gene: TRBV7-9
J gene: TRBJ1-1
CDR3 length: 13
CDR3 protein: CASSTRANTEAFF
CDR3 DNA: TGTGCCAGCAGTACCAGGGCGAACACTGAAGCTTTCTTT

clone size: -
D gene: -
V gene: TRBV19
J gene: TRBJ2-3
CDR3 length: 15
CDR3 protein: CASSPPGDITDTQYF
CDR3 DNA: TGTGCCAGTAGTCCCCCGGGTGATATTACAGATACGCAGTATTTT

clone size: -
D gene: TRBD1
V gene: TRBV10-2
J gene: TRBJ1-1
CDR3 length: 15
CDR3 protein: CASSDAPGQGAEAFF
CDR3 DNA: TGCGCCAGCAGTGACGCCCCGGGACAGGGGGCTGAAGCTTTCTTT

clone size: -
D gene: -
V gene: TRBV5-1
J gene: TRBJ2-7
CDR3 length: 15
CDR3 protein: CASSLNVRSSYEQYF
CDR3 DNA: TGCGCCAGCAGCTTGAATGTGCGGAGCTCCTACGAGCAGTACTTC

clone size: -
D gene: TRBD1
V gene: TRBV5-8
J gene: TRBJ1-6
CDR3 length: 17
CDR3 protein: CATDPGQGSGPNSPLHF
CDR3 DNA: TGTGCCACCGACCCGGGACAGGGTTCTGGTCCGAATTCACCCCTCCACTTT

clone size: -
D gene: TRBD1
V gene: TRBV19
J gene: TRBJ1-1
CDR3 length: 14
CDR3 protein: CASSMPQGAVEAFF
CDR3 DNA: TGTGCCAGTAGTATGCCGCAGGGGGCAGTTGAAGCTTTCTTT

clone size: -
D gene: TRBD1
V gene: TRBV19
J gene: TRBJ1-1
CDR3 length: 15
CDR3 protein: CASSIPTGGGPEAFF
CDR3 DNA: TGTGCCAGTAGTATCCCTACAGGGGGAGGGCCTGAAGCTTTCTTT

clone size: -
D gene: TRBD1
V gene: TRBV19
J gene: TRBJ1-2
CDR3 length: 15
CDR3 protein: CASSIGTGGFYGYTF
CDR3 DNA: TGTGCCAGTAGTATCGGGACAGGGGGTTTCTATGGCTACACCTTC

clone size: -
D gene: -
V gene: TRBV6-1
J gene: TRBJ1-2
CDR3 length: 14
CDR3 protein: CASSYQPGDYGYTF
CDR3 DNA: TGTGCCAGCAGTTATCAGCCAGGGGACTATGGCTACACCTTC

clone size: -
D gene: TRBD1
V gene: TRBV27
J gene: TRBJ1-6
CDR3 length: 13
CDR3 protein: CASSTGVGSPLHF
CDR3 DNA: TGTGCCAGCAGTACAGGGGTAGGCTCACCCCTCCACTTT

clone size: -
D gene: -
V gene: TRBV5-1
J gene: TRBJ2-2
CDR3 length: 16
CDR3 protein: CASSLGGARPTGELFF
CDR3 DNA: TGCGCCAGCAGCTTGGGGGGAGCCCGACCCACCGGGGAGCTGTTTTTT

clone size: -
D gene: TRBD1
V gene: TRBV5-1
J gene: TRBJ2-7
CDR3 length: 13
CDR3 protein: CASSLDRGYEQYF
CDR3 DNA: TGCGCCAGCAGCTTGGACAGGGGCTACGAGCAGTACTTC